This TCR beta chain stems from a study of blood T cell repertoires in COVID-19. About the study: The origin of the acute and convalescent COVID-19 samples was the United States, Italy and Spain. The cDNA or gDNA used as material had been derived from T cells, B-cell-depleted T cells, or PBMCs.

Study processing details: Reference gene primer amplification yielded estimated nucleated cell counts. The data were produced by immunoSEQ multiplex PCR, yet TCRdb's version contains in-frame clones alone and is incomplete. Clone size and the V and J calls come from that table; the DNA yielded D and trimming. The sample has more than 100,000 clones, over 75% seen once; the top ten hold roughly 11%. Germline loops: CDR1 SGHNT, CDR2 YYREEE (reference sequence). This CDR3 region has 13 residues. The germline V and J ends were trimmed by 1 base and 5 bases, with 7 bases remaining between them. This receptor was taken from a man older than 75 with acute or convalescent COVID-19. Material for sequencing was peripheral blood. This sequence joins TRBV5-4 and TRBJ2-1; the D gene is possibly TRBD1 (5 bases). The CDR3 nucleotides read TGTGCCAGCAGCTTGAGACAGCACAATGAGCAGTTCTTC. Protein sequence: CASSLRQHNEQFF.